This TCR beta chain derives from a study of blood T cell repertoires in COVID-19. About the study: PBMCs, B-cell-depleted T cells, or T cells provided the cDNA or gDNA that made up the material.

Per the study methods: Amplification of reference gene primers was used by the study to estimate nucleated cell counts. This table comes from immunoSEQ multiplex PCR, and its TCRdb copy is limited to in-frame clones, with some not included. The V and J calls and clone size come from that table; D and trimming were worked out from the DNA. The profile shows 200,000 to 250,000 clones, around 84% of them singletons. This CDR3 has 13 residues. CDR1 is ENHRY, CDR2 SYGVKD, per germline. The trim removed 11 bases at V and 3 bases at J, leaving 9 bases unmatched. The chain employs TRBV10-3 and TRBJ2-7; TRBD1 agrees at 8 bases. The sequence came from a woman aged 40 to 50 who had recovered from COVID-19. The sample taken for sequencing was PBMCs or T cells enriched from blood (not recorded which). The CDR3, as DNA: TGTGCCTCCCAGGGAACAGGGGGCTACGAGCAGTACTTC. It encodes CASQGTGGYEQYF.